These T cell receptor beta chains were read from a single sample in a study of shared clonotypes between healthy human individuals. Assay: immunoSEQ multiplex PCR; the TCRdb copy retains only in-frame clones and omits some. The sample lists around 980,000 clones; around 82% were seen once. The specimen was memory CD4+ T cells from PBMCs. The receptors derive from a man aged 18 to 30 in good health. Some clones in this sample may be carry-over from other donors' samples. CDR3s include the opening cysteine and the closing phenylalanine or tryptophan. The order of the fields is clone size, J gene, V gene, D gene, CDR3 DNA, CDR3 protein. A D gene is named only where the DNA matches it firmly. For some rows the clone size is stated as once, few or many, or as a class when expanded; others skip it.

clone size: many
J gene: TRBJ2-7
V gene: TRBV7-2
D gene: TRBD1
CDR3 DNA: TGTGCCAGCAGTCAACAGGGGTTCCTCAACGAGCAGTACTTC
CDR3 protein: CASSQQGFLNEQYF

clone size: .
J gene: TRBJ2-5
V gene: TRBV19
D gene: TRBD1
CDR3 DNA: TGTGCCACGGGGGACAGGATCCCAGAGACCCAGTACTTC
CDR3 protein: CATGDRIPETQYF

clone size: .
J gene: TRBJ2-2
V gene: TRBV5-1
D gene: TRBD2
CDR3 DNA: TGCGCCAGCAGGGTACCGGGACTAGCGGGATCCGGGGAGCTGTTTTTT
CDR3 protein: CASRVPGLAGSGELFF

clone size: .
J gene: TRBJ1-3
V gene: TRBV28
D gene: .
CDR3 DNA: TGTGCCAGCATTCAGGCATCGGGAAACACCATATATTTT
CDR3 protein: CASIQASGNTIYF

clone size: .
J gene: TRBJ1-2
V gene: TRBV19
D gene: .
CDR3 DNA: TGTGCCAGTAGTATTGATGGCACAGACCACCTCTATGGCTACACCTTC
CDR3 protein: CASSIDGTDHLYGYTF

clone size: few
J gene: TRBJ1-2
V gene: TRBV7-3
D gene: .
CDR3 DNA: TGTGCCAGCAGCTTAGGGGGCGGGAGAGGCTACACCTTC
CDR3 protein: CASSLGGGRGYTF

clone size: .
J gene: TRBJ2-1
V gene: TRBV7-6
D gene: .
CDR3 DNA: TGTGCCAGCAGCCCCGGCCCCGGGACCTCCTACAATGAGCAGTTCTTC
CDR3 protein: CASSPGPGTSYNEQFF

clone size: .
J gene: TRBJ2-3
V gene: TRBV7-2
D gene: TRBD2
CDR3 DNA: TGTGCCAGCAGCTTATGGGGAAGCGGGAGAGGGACAGATACGCAGTATTTT
CDR3 protein: CASSLWGSGRGTDTQYF

clone size: .
J gene: TRBJ1-2
V gene: TRBV29-1
D gene: .
CDR3 DNA: TGCAGCGTTGAAGATGAGGGCCTGGGCGGCTACACCTTC
CDR3 protein: CSVEDEGLGGYTF

clone size: .
J gene: TRBJ2-5
V gene: TRBV7-8
D gene: .
CDR3 DNA: TGTGCCAGCAGCCCGATCCGGCAGAAAGTCCAAGAGACCCAGTACTTC
CDR3 protein: CASSPIRQKVQETQYF

clone size: .
J gene: TRBJ2-2
V gene: TRBV9
D gene: TRBD1
CDR3 DNA: TGTGCCAGCAGCCCCCGGACAGGTCCCACCGGGGAGCTGTTTTTT
CDR3 protein: CASSPRTGPTGELFF

clone size: once
J gene: TRBJ2-3
V gene: TRBV11-2
D gene: .
CDR3 DNA: TGTGCCAGCAGCTTATTATCTGGCGGGACTAGCACAGATACGCAGTATTTT
CDR3 protein: CASSLLSGGTSTDTQYF

clone size: .
J gene: TRBJ2-3
V gene: TRBV7-2
D gene: .
CDR3 DNA: TGTGCCAGCAGTACCCAGGGAGGAAGAATGGATACGCAGTATTTT
CDR3 protein: CASSTQGGRMDTQYF

clone size: .
J gene: TRBJ2-3
V gene: TRBV5-1
D gene: .
CDR3 DNA: TGCGCCAGCAACTCTAGGGGCTCCACAGATACGCAGTATTTT
CDR3 protein: CASNSRGSTDTQYF

clone size: few
J gene: TRBJ2-6
V gene: TRBV18
D gene: .
CDR3 DNA: TGTGCCAGCTCACCTAGTGCGGGTACCTCTGGGGCCAACGTCCTGACTTTC
CDR3 protein: CASSPSAGTSGANVLTF

clone size: .
J gene: TRBJ2-1
V gene: TRBV7-3
D gene: TRBD2
CDR3 DNA: TGTGCCAGCAGCTCAACAGGACTAGCGGGACCCTACAATGAGCAGTTCTTC
CDR3 protein: CASSSTGLAGPYNEQFF

clone size: once
J gene: TRBJ2-1
V gene: TRBV18
D gene: .
CDR3 DNA: TGTGCCAGCTCATACGGACGGAACAATGAGCAGTTCTTC
CDR3 protein: CASSYGRNNEQFF

clone size: .
J gene: TRBJ2-5
V gene: TRBV6-6
D gene: .
CDR3 DNA: TGTGCCAGCAGTTACTCGAGCCTGGAAGAGACCCAGTACTTC
CDR3 protein: CASSYSSLEETQYF

clone size: .
J gene: TRBJ2-5
V gene: TRBV9
D gene: .
CDR3 DNA: TGTGCCAGCAGCAGGCCCGCTGAGACCCAGTACTTC
CDR3 protein: CASSRPAETQYF

clone size: .
J gene: TRBJ2-2
V gene: TRBV5-4
D gene: .
CDR3 DNA: TGTGCCAGCAGCTTTGTCTTGGTCGGGGAGCTGTTTTTT
CDR3 protein: CASSFVLVGELFF

clone size: .
J gene: TRBJ1-4
V gene: TRBV18
D gene: .
CDR3 DNA: TGTGCCAGCTCACCACCGGGACTTAATAATGAAAAACTGTTTTTT
CDR3 protein: CASSPPGLNNEKLFF

clone size: .
J gene: TRBJ2-7
V gene: TRBV5-4
D gene: .
CDR3 DNA: TGTGCCAGCAGTCGGAGGACAGACTCCTACGAGCAGTACTTC
CDR3 protein: CASSRRTDSYEQYF

clone size: .
J gene: TRBJ1-1
V gene: TRBV5-1
D gene: TRBD1
CDR3 DNA: TGCGCCAGCAGCCCGGGGACAGGGAATATGAACACTGAAGCTTTCTTT
CDR3 protein: CASSPGTGNMNTEAFF

clone size: .
J gene: TRBJ2-1
V gene: TRBV29-1
D gene: .
CDR3 DNA: TGCAGCGTTGGGCCCATAGGTCCCTACAATGAGCAGTTCTTC
CDR3 protein: CSVGPIGPYNEQFF

clone size: .
J gene: TRBJ1-5
V gene: TRBV29-1
D gene: TRBD1
CDR3 DNA: TGCAGCGTCCGGACGACAGGGTCCGATCAGCCCCAGCATTTT
CDR3 protein: CSVRTTGSDQPQHF

clone size: .
J gene: TRBJ1-2
V gene: TRBV29-1
D gene: TRBD1
CDR3 DNA: TGCAGCGTCTCGGACAGGGACGGCTATGGCTACACCTTC
CDR3 protein: CSVSDRDGYGYTF

clone size: .
J gene: TRBJ2-5
V gene: TRBV28
D gene: .
CDR3 DNA: TGTGCCAGCAGTCGGACCTCCACGGAGACCCAGTACTTC
CDR3 protein: CASSRTSTETQYF

clone size: .
J gene: TRBJ2-5
V gene: TRBV28
D gene: .
CDR3 DNA: TGTGCCAGCAGTTCTACACTGGGGGAAGAGACCCAGTACTTC
CDR3 protein: CASSSTLGEETQYF

clone size: few
J gene: TRBJ1-1
V gene: TRBV5-1
D gene: .
CDR3 DNA: TGCGCCAGCAGCGAGGGTTCGAACACTGAAGCTTTCTTT
CDR3 protein: CASSEGSNTEAFF

clone size: .
J gene: TRBJ2-3
V gene: TRBV4-1
D gene: TRBD2
CDR3 DNA: TGCGCCAGCAGCCATGCCTCCCTCAGGATAGCGGGAGACAGAGATACGCAGTATTTT
CDR3 protein: CASSHASLRIAGDRDTQYF

clone size: .
J gene: TRBJ2-2
V gene: TRBV2
D gene: .
CDR3 DNA: TGTGCCAGCCGGACGGAGAACACCGGGGAGCTGTTTTTT
CDR3 protein: CASRTENTGELFF

clone size: .
J gene: TRBJ2-2
V gene: TRBV27
D gene: TRBD2
CDR3 DNA: TGTGCCAGCAGTTTTACTAGCGGATACACCGGGGAGCTGTTTTTT
CDR3 protein: CASSFTSGYTGELFF

clone size: few
J gene: TRBJ1-5
V gene: TRBV5-4
D gene: TRBD1
CDR3 DNA: TGTGCCAGCAGCGTGGACAGGGGGGAGTATCAGCCCCAGCATTTT
CDR3 protein: CASSVDRGEYQPQHF

clone size: .
J gene: TRBJ2-3
V gene: TRBV7-2
D gene: TRBD2
CDR3 DNA: TGTGCCAGCAGCTTAGTTACTAGCGGGAGAGGGGATACGCAGTATTTT
CDR3 protein: CASSLVTSGRGDTQYF

clone size: .
J gene: TRBJ1-2
V gene: TRBV6-5
D gene: .
CDR3 DNA: TGTGCCAGCAGTTATAGAAAGCAGGGATATGGCTACACCTTC
CDR3 protein: CASSYRKQGYGYTF

clone size: few
J gene: TRBJ2-1
V gene: TRBV7-2
D gene: .
CDR3 DNA: TGTGCCAGCAGCCCCCGCCCGGACTCTGAGCAGTTCTTC
CDR3 protein: CASSPRPDSEQFF

clone size: .
J gene: TRBJ1-2
V gene: TRBV21-1
D gene: .
CDR3 DNA: TGTGCCAGCAGCGGGGCGAGACAGGGCATTAACTATGGCTACACCTTC
CDR3 protein: CASSGARQGINYGYTF

clone size: .
J gene: TRBJ2-7
V gene: TRBV7-3
D gene: .
CDR3 DNA: TGTGCCAGCAGCTTAGAGGCAGCGTACGAGCAGTACTTC
CDR3 protein: CASSLEAAYEQYF

clone size: .
J gene: TRBJ1-1
V gene: TRBV29-1
D gene: .
CDR3 DNA: TGCAGCGTTGTAGGACAGTCTAACACTGAAGCTTTCTTT
CDR3 protein: CSVVGQSNTEAFF

clone size: .
J gene: TRBJ2-6
V gene: TRBV28
D gene: .
CDR3 DNA: TGTGCCAGCAGTGGGTTTACAGGGCGCTCTGGGGCCAACGTCCTGACTTTC
CDR3 protein: CASSGFTGRSGANVLTF

clone size: .
J gene: TRBJ2-7
V gene: TRBV5-4
D gene: .
CDR3 DNA: TGTGCCAGCAGCTTGGCCGGGGTGGGAAACTCCTACGAGCAGTACTTC
CDR3 protein: CASSLAGVGNSYEQYF

clone size: few
J gene: TRBJ1-6
V gene: TRBV28
D gene: .
CDR3 DNA: TGTGCCAGCAGTCGGGACTCTAATTCACCCCTCCACTTT
CDR3 protein: CASSRDSNSPLHF

clone size: few
J gene: TRBJ2-1
V gene: TRBV5-1
D gene: TRBD2
CDR3 DNA: TGCGCCAGCAGCCCTCTAGCGGGCCAGAGCTCCTACAATGAGCAGTTCTTC
CDR3 protein: CASSPLAGQSSYNEQFF

clone size: .
J gene: TRBJ2-7
V gene: TRBV19
D gene: .
CDR3 DNA: TGTGCCAGTAGTACTGTTTACGGGAGCTCCTACGAGCAGTACTTC
CDR3 protein: CASSTVYGSSYEQYF

clone size: .
J gene: TRBJ2-3
V gene: TRBV5-4
D gene: TRBD2
CDR3 DNA: TGTGCCAGCAGCCGGGGAAGCGGGAGGATTAGGGCAGATACGCAGTATTTT
CDR3 protein: CASSRGSGRIRADTQYF